This T cell receptor beta chain was identified during a study of control samples from healthy donors and cancer patients. CDR3 length: 16 amino acids. In germline, CDR1 is MNHEY, CDR2 SMNVEV (reference sequence). V dropped 2 bases and J dropped 4 bases, with 17 bases sitting between them. TCRdb's copy holds only in-frame clones and misses some; the assay was immunoSEQ multiplex PCR. The data contain 95,000 to 150,000 clones, 89% of them singletons. This clone was observed once. The source of this sequence is a man aged 50 to 60 in good health. The material sequenced was blood. The genes are TRBV27 and TRBJ1-1, with D maybe TRBD1 (6 bases). DNA of the CDR3: TGTGCCAGCAGTTTACGGCGTGGGGGCGCGAGCACTGAAGCTTTCTTT. This encodes CASSLRRGGASTEAFF.